This T cell receptor beta chain was identified during a study of blood T cell repertoires in COVID-19. Measured with immunoSEQ multiplex PCR; TCRdb has only the in-frame clones, and not every one. The table includes fewer than 90,000 clones, about nine tenths detected once. The CDR3 runs to 15 residues. Germline V gives CDR1 MDHEN, CDR2 SYDVKM. V was pared by 2 bases and J by 0 bases, with 11 bases between. The TCR comes from a man aged 30-40 years with acute or convalescent COVID-19. The specimen was peripheral blood. The gene calls are TRBV28 and TRBJ2-7; the D gene is possibly TRBD2 (7 bases). The CDR3 reads CASSLAGASSYEQYF. Here the CDR3 DNA reads TGTGCCAGCAGTTTAGCGGGGGCCAGCTCCTACGAGCAGTACTTC.